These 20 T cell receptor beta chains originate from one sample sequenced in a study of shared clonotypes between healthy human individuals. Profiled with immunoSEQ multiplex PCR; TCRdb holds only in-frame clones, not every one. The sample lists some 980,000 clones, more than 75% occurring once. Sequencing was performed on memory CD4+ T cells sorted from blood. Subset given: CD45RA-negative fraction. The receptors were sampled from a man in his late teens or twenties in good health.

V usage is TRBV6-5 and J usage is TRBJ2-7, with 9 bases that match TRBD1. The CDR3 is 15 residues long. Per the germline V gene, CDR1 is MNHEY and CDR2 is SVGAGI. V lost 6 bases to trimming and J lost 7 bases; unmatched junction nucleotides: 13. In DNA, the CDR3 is TGTGCCAGCAGACCACAGGGGGCTCGGCTCTTAGAGCAGTACTTC. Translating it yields CASRPQGARLLEQYF.

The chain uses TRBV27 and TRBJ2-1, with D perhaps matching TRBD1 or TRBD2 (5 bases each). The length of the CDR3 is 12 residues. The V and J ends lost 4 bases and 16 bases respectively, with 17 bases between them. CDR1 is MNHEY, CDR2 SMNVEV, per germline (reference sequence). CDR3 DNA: TGTGCCAGCAGTTCTACAGGACTGACCGTATTCTTC. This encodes CASSSTGLTVFF.

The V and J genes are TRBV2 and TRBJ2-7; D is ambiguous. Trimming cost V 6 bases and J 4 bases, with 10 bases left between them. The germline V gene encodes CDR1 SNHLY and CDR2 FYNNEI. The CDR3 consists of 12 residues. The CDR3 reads CASSRTVYEQYF. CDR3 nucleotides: TGTGCCAGCAGCCGGACGGTATACGAGCAGTACTTC.

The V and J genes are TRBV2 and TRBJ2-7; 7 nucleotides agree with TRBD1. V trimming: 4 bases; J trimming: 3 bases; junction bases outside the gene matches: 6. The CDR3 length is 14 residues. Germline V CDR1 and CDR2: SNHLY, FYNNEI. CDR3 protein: CASSGQGIGYEQYF. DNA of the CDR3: TGTGCCAGCAGTGGACAGGGCATCGGCTACGAGCAGTACTTC. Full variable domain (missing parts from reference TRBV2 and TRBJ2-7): EPEVTQTPSHQVTQMGQEVILRCVPISNHLYFYWYRQILGQKVEFLVSFYNNEISEKSEIFDDQFSVERPDGSNFTLKIRSTKLEDSAMYFCASSGQGIGYEQYFGPGTRLTVT.

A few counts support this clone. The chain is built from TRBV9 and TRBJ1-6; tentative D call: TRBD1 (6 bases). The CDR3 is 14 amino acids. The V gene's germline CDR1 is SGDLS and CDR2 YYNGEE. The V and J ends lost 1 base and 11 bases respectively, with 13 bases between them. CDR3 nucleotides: TGTGCCAGCAGCGTAAGACCGGCAGGGGCACCCCTCCACTTT. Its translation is CASSVRPAGAPLHF.

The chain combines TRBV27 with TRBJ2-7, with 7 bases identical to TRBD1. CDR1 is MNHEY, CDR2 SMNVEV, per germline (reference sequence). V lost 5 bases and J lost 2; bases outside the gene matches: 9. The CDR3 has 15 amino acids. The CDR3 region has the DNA TGTGCCAGCAGTCCGAACAGGGGCTCGACCTACGAGCAGTACTTC. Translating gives CASSPNRGSTYEQYF.

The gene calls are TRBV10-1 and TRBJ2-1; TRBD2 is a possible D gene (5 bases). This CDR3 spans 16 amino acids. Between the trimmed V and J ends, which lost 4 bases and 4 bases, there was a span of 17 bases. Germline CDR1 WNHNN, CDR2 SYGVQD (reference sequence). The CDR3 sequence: CASSGYWEKNYNEQFF. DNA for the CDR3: TGCGCCAGCAGTGGATATTGGGAGAAAAATTACAATGAGCAGTTCTTC.

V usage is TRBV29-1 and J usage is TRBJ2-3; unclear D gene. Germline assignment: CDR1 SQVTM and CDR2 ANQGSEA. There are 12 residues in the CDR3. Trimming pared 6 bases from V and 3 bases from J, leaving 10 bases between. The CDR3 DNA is TGCAGCGTCCATCTACAGACAGATACGCAGTATTTT. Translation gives CSVHLQTDTQYF.

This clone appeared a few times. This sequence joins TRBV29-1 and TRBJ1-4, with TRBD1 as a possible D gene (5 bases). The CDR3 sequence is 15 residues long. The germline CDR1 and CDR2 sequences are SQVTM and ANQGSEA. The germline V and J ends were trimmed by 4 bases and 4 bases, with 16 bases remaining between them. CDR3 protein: CSVGESGQGNEKLFF. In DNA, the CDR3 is TGCAGCGTTGGCGAATCGGGGCAGGGTAATGAAAAACTGTTTTTT.

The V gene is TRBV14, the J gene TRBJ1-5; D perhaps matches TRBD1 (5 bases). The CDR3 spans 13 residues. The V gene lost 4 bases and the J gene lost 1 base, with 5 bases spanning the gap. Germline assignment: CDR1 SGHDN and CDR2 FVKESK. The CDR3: CASSRGSNQPQHF. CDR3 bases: TGTGCCAGCAGCCGGGGGAGCAATCAGCCCCAGCATTTT.

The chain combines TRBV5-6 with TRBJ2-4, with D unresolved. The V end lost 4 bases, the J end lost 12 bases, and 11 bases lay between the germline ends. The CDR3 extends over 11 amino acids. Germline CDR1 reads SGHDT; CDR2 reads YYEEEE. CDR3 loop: CASSLDSNQYF. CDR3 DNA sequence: TGTGCCAGCAGCCTAGACTCAAATCAGTACTTC.

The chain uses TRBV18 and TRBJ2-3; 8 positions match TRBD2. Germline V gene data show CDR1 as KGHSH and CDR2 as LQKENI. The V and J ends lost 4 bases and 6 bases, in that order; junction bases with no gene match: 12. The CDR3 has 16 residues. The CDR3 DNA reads TGTGCCAGCTCACTATATAGCGGGGTACCATTGGATACGCAGTATTTT. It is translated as CASSLYSGVPLDTQYF.

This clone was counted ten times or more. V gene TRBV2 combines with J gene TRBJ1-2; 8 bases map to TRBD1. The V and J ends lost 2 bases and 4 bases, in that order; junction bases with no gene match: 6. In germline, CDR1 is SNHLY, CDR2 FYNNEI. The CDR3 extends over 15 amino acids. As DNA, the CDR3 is TGTGCCAGCAGTGAAACGCGGACAGGGTCCTATGGCTACACCTTC. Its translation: CASSETRTGSYGYTF.

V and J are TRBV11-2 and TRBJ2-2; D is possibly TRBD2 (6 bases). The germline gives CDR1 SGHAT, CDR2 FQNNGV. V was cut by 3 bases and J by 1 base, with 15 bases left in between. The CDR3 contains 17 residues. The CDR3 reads CASSFKRGSGNTGELFF. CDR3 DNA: TGTGCCAGCAGCTTCAAGCGAGGTAGCGGGAACACCGGGGAGCTGTTTTTT.

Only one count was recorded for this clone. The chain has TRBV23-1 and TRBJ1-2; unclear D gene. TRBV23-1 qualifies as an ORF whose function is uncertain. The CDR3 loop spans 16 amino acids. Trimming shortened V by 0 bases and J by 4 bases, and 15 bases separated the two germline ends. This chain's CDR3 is CASSQSSRKGGYGYTF. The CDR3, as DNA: TGCGCCAGCAGTCAATCCTCCCGAAAGGGAGGCTATGGCTACACCTTC.

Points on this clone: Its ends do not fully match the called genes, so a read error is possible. The CDR3 loop reads CASSLVAGGPADTQYF. The CDR3 DNA follows: TGTGCTAGCAGCTTAGTAGCGGGAGGGCCGGCAGATACGCAGTATTTT. This sequence joins TRBV7-7 and TRBJ2-3; 11 bases map to TRBD2. The CDR3 is made up of 16 amino acids. Germline CDR1 SSHAT, CDR2 FNYEAQ (reference sequence). Full variable domain (rest looked up from reference TRBV7-7 and TRBJ2-3): GAGVSQSPRYKVTKRGQDVTLRCDPISSHATLYWYQQALGQGPEFLTYFNYEAQPDKSGLPSDRFSAERPEGSISTLTIQRTEQRDSAMYRCASSLVAGGPADTQYFGPGTRLTVL.

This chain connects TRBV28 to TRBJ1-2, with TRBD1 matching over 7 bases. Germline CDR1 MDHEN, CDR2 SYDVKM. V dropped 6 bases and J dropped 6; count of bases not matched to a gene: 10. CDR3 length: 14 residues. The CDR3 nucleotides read TGTGCCAGCAGCAGACAGGGTGGGGGAGATGGCTACACCTTC. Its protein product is CASSRQGGGDGYTF.

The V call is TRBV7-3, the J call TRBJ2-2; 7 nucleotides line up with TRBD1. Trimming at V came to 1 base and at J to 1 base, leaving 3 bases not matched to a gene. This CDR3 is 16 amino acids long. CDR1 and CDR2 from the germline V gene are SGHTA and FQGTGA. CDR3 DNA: TGTGCCAGCAGCTTAAAGGGGGCGAGGAACACCGGGGAGCTGTTTTTT. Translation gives CASSLKGARNTGELFF.

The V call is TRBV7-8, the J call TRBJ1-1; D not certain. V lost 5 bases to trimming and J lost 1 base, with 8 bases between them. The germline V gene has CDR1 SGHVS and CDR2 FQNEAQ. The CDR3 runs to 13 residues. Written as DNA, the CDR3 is TGTGCCAGCAGCACGGATGGGAACACTGAAGCTTTCTTT. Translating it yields CASSTDGNTEAFF.

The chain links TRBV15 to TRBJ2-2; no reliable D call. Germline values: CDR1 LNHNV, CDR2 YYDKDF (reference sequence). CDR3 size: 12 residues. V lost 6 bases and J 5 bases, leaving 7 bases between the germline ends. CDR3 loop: CATSKSTGELFF. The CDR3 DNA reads TGTGCCACCAGTAAGAGTACCGGGGAGCTGTTTTTT.